This T cell receptor beta chain is drawn from a study of T cells in Graves' hyperthyroidism and ophthalmopathy. General study findings and limits: Progression to ophthalmopathy was predicted a median of 6.5 months early. Most thyroid clonotypes that were expanded above 0.001 also turned up in blood. Ophthalmopathy was told apart from stable hyperthyroidism by a 13 V-J model.

This clonotype has ten or more counts. What it binds is not known. The junction does not match germline at one end; this may be a read error. Each diagnosis drew on symptoms, thyroxine, TRAb, thyroid ultrasound and orbital computed tomography findings. Amplification of TCR beta CDR3 regions was performed using RNA transcripts as template. HTBI primers were employed in a first-round RT-PCR of the TCR CDR3. TCRdb reprocessed the multiplex PCR reads with MiXCR, giving one entry per CDR3 protein. The sample yields roughly 240,000 distinct CDR3 sequences, around 26% seen once. The CDR3 consists of 14 residues. Germline V gene data show CDR1 as MDHEN and CDR2 as SYDVKM.

The origin of this receptor is a woman in her forties with Graves' ophthalmopathy. Specimen: blood. The chain joins TRBV28 to TRBJ1-2; TRBD1 agrees at 7 bases. This CDR3 is CASSLLGGGYGYTF. In DNA, the CDR3 is TGTGCCAGCAGCTTATTAGGGGGCGGTTATGGCTACACCTTC.